This TCR beta chain is drawn from a study of monozygotic twins with inflammatory bowel disease. CDR3 length: 14 residues. Germline CDR1 and CDR2: SGHRS and YFSETQ. Study-wide results and limits: Fewer shared clonotypes with others were found in IBD patients than in healthy twins, especially with disease activity.

Concerning this clonotype: Its specificity is unknown.

Across eight separate reactions for each sample, cDNA was made. From its re-call of the 5' RACE reads, TCRdb lists each CDR3 protein once, without DNA. Recorded for this sample: 440,000 or so distinct CDR3 sequences. This receptor was taken from a human donor with ulcerative colitis or Crohn's disease, or a healthy co-twin of an affected twin (not recorded which). The chain has TRBV5-1 and TRBJ2-3; TCRdb proposes TRBD1, but this gene call is untestable without DNA. The sample taken for sequencing was blood. CDR3 protein: CASGLDRVQDTQYF.